The clone carrying this T cell receptor (beta chain) has just a few counts. As yet, its antigen is unknown. Sequenced by immunoSEQ multiplex PCR; TCRdb stores in-frame clones only, minus some. The sample gives about 49,000 clones, about nine tenths of which show up once; under 7% is in the top ten. The entry originates in a study of T cell clonotyping in hematopoietic cell transplantation. Documented time point: recipient sample about 28 days before transplant, after cytoreduction. Recipients were bled about 28 days pretransplant and at posttransplant days 30, 100, 180. Study-wide results and caveats: Pathologically expanded recipient clonotypes increased progressively from day 30 to day 180 as diversity fell. Higher Inverse Simpson Index values in graft donor and pretransplant recipient predicted broader posttransplant TCR diversity.

This CDR3 is built from 13 residues. Trimming removed 0 bases at V and 7 bases at J, with 10 bases between. Germline V gene data show CDR1 as SGHKS and CDR2 as YYEKEE (reference sequence). The specimen comprised peripheral blood mononuclear cells, sampled before stem cell transplant. V gene TRBV5-5 combines with J gene TRBJ1-2; D unresolved. This TCR was sampled from a man between 60 and 75 years old with biphenotypic leukemia. Some clones in this sample may be carry-over from other donors' samples. For the CDR3, the DNA is TGTGCCAGCAGCTTGGACGGGCAAATTGGCTACACCTTC. It codes for CASSLDGQIGYTF. Complete variable domain (other parts from reference TRBV5-5 and TRBJ1-2): DAGVTQSPTHLIKTRGQQVTLRCSPISGHKSVSWYQQVLGQGPQFIFQYYEKEERGRGNFPDRFSARQFPNYSSELNVNALLLGDSALYLCASSLDGQIGYTFGSGTRLTVV.